Below, one T cell receptor (beta chain) is given with its context. Which antigen it targets is not known. No base qualities exist here, and no much larger clone lies one base off it. Sequences SGHAT (CDR1) and FQNNGV (CDR2) are obtained from the germline V gene. Compared with germline, V lacks 3 bases and J lacks 0 bases; bases without a gene match: 4. Including the terminal cysteine and phenylalanine, the CDR3 comprises 16 residues. Solely the CDR3 DNA is kept, with 48 bases framed from the first base. This specimen comes from a study of T-cell memory formation after mild COVID-19 (dated by TCRdb to the early 2020s). Regarding the complete study: TCR sequence clusters from the two donors were largely donor specific. Two young, previously healthy adult volunteers, one female and one male, were included in the cohort. In two donors, T-cell clones that expanded and contracted after mild COVID-19 were tracked by sequencing TCRalpha and TCRbeta repertoires over time. Broader findings and caveats from the paper: Balanced CD4/CD8 phenotypes were observed for clones contracting from day 15 to 85, whereas a bias towards CD4+ was observed for a second wave of clones expanding from day 15 to 37. Contracting CD4+ clones were found mainly in CM and EM memory subsets, while CD8+ clones were enriched in EMRA. The detection of some responding clones in pre-infection memory suggests that pre-existing cross-reactive memory T cells joined the SARS-CoV-2 response. The second-wave clones that peaked on day 37 were not confirmed to be SARS-CoV-2 specific. The study included only a couple of mild cases, and larger cohorts that include severe cases with pre-infection samples were judged to be necessary.

Ficoll-Paque density gradient centrifugation was used to isolate PBMCs. The sample was run on an Illumina NovaSeq 6000. TCRalpha and TCRbeta cDNA libraries were built by 5'RACE with constant-segment primers, adding sample barcodes and unique molecular identifiers. Trizol reagent was used to extract RNA from every sample. Libraries were amplified in two PCR steps, with a second sample barcode and Illumina TruSeq adapters added in the second step. Sequencing of libraries was performed on an Illumina NovaSeq with 2 x 150 bp paired-end reads. Regarding the original processing steps: The reads were demultiplexed and collapsed into UMI-guided consensus sequences using migec v1.2.7. Using mixcr v2.1.11, the UMI consensuses were aligned to TRA and TRB V and J templates and assembled into clonotypes. Clonotypes were classified as expanded or contracted when called significant by both edgeR and NoisET, with noise models trained on biological replicates. For edgeR calls, the cutoffs were a false discovery rate-adjusted p below 0.01 and a log2 fold-change threshold of 1. As an exploratory analysis of dynamics, max-normalized trajectories of the 1000 most abundant clonotypes were examined by PCA with hierarchical clustering. The CD4 or CD8 phenotype of responding clones was assigned using the separately sequenced CD4+ and CD8+ repertoires. TCRdb ran its own pipeline on the public reads, namely fastp trimming at Q25 and MiXCR clone calling, and kept in-frame beta chains. Each entry is one CDR3 protein sequence, shown with its most common DNA and genes. For this entry, the V and J calls and clone size follow TCRdb and not the study's own pipeline. The table for this sample lists about 320,000 distinct CDR3 sequences; approximately 14% of them were counted only once. 21% of the sample lies in the top ten.

The sequencing input was PBMCs or a T cell subset sorted from them (not recorded which). The rearrangement joined TRBV11-2 to TRBJ2-1; TRBD2 matches 8 bases in the middle. The clonotype comes from a man between 18 and 35 years old who had mild COVID-19 (a few samples of this study predate the infection). The sample titles of this study are shuffled in the database, so cell type and time point are left out; the donor was told from shared clones. The CDR3 reads as follows: CASSLLAGSSYNEQFF. The bases are TGTGCCAGCAGCTTGTTAGCGGGGAGCTCCTACAATGAGCAGTTCTTC.